This TCR beta chain stems from a study of naive and memory T cell subsets. The study's findings and limits: Possibly reflecting memory cells re-expressing CD45RA, a few larger clonotypes occurred in naive repertoires, especially CD8.

This clonotype occurred many times. Its antigen is not known. The V gene lost 1 base and the J gene lost 0 bases, with 13 bases spanning the gap. In germline, CDR1 is SGHVS, CDR2 FNYEAQ. CDR3 length equals 18 residues. Both TRBC1 and TRBC2 were covered by a beta constant-region primer of two equimolar oligonucleotides. Ligated cDNA was amplified by four rounds of PCR with nested alpha and beta constant-region primers and SP2. From the UMI-ligation and nested PCR reads, TCRdb called clonotypes with MiXCR, one entry per CDR3 protein. This table has 95,000 to 110,000 distinct CDR3 sequences, approximately 14% appearing once.

This chain joins TRBV7-6 and TRBJ2-6; D gene unclear. The sequencing sample was made of naive CD8+ T cells from blood. This sequence was found in a human donor in good health. CDR3 bases: TGTGCCAGCAGCTTAGTTGCGGAGTCCCGCTCTGGGGCCAACGTCCTGACTTTC. Its translation: CASSLVAESRSGANVLTF.